These 30 T cell receptor beta chains were all obtained from the same sample, sequenced in a study of T cells after posttransplantation cyclophosphamide. A marrow graft followed busulfan-fludarabine conditioning, with cyclophosphamide on days +3 and +4. TCRdb's copy holds only in-frame clones and misses some; the assay was immunoSEQ multiplex PCR. Seen here are some 3,000 clones, roughly 70% observed once, and the top ten hold 35%. Source: PBMCs, taken after allogeneic stem cell transplant with posttransplant cyclophosphamide. The receptors shown here come from a female patient between 50 and 60 years old who received an allogeneic stem cell transplant from a related donor, was CMV-positive, and had no GVHD. T cells may partly derive from the graft donor.

This rearrangement joins TRBV5-1 to TRBJ2-7, with a tentative D call TRBD1 (5 bases). The CDR3 loop spans 14 amino acids. V lost 2 bases to trimming and J lost 1 base, with 10 bases between them. Looked up from germline, CDR1 is SGHRS and CDR2 is YFSETQ. The CDR3 region has the DNA TGCGCCAGCAGCTTCGCAACAGGATCCTACGAGCAGTACTTC. Amino acids: CASSFATGSYEQYF. The variable domain in full, completed from reference TRBV5-1 and TRBJ2-7, reads KAGVTQTPRYLIKTRGQQVTLSCSPISGHRSVSWYQQTPGQGLQFLFEYFSETQRNKGNFPGRFSGRQFSNSRSEMNVSTLELGDSALYLCASSFATGSYEQYFGPGTRLTVT.

This clone occurred once. The chain carries TRBV30 and TRBJ1-2; 7 positions match TRBD1. V was pared by 5 bases and J by 7 bases, with 13 bases of the junction left unmatched. This CDR3 has 14 amino acids. Germline V gives CDR1 GTSNPN, CDR2 SVGIG (reference sequence). CDR3 loop: CAWGRDSKVRGYTF. The CDR3 nucleotides are TGTGCCTGGGGCCGGGACAGCAAGGTTCGTGGCTACACCTTC. The full variable domain, with the rest looked up from reference TRBV30 and TRBJ1-2, is SQTIHQWPATLVQPVGSPLSLECTVEGTSNPNLYWYRQAAGRGLQLLFYSVGIGQISSEVPQNLSASRPQDRQFILSSKKLLLSDSGFYLCAWGRDSKVRGYTFGSGTRLTVV.

The genes are TRBV19 and TRBJ1-1; a possible D gene is TRBD1 (6 bases). V lost 4 bases and J lost 2, with 11 bases in between. The CDR3 extends over 14 amino acids. Germline V CDR1 and CDR2: LNHDA, SQIVND (reference sequence). The CDR3 reads CASSKQGYNTEAFF. The CDR3 region has the DNA TGTGCCAGTAGTAAACAGGGCTATAACACTGAAGCTTTCTTT.

For this clone: At one boundary the junction diverges from the germline segment, which might be a read error. In the same sample, other DNA sequences code for this CDR3. This sequence joins TRBV16 and TRBJ1-6, with 7 bases fitting TRBD1. The CDR3 spans 15 residues. Germline loops: CDR1 KGHSY, CDR2 FQNENV. Here the CDR3 DNA reads TGTGCCAGCAGCCCGGGGACAGACTATAATTCCCCCCTCCACTTT. Translating gives CASSPGTDYNSPLHF.

V usage is TRBV19 and J usage is TRBJ1-4, with D hard to call. The CDR3 has 15 residues. CDR1 and CDR2 (germline): LNHDA, SQIVND (reference sequence). Between the trimmed V and J ends, which lost 4 bases and 0 bases, there was a span of 9 bases. CDR3: CASSKQAATNEKLFF. The DNA of the CDR3 is TGTGCCAGTAGTAAGCAGGCCGCAACTAATGAAAAACTGTTTTTT.

The CDR3 coding sequence is TGTGCCAGTAGTATCAGCGGGAGTGGTGCGGGAGCAGATACGCAGTATTTT. Its protein product is CASSISGSGAGADTQYF. The chain combines TRBV19 with TRBJ2-3, with TRBD2 matching 8 bases. The CDR3 has 17 residues. Germline CDR1 reads LNHDA; CDR2 reads SQIVND (reference sequence). The V segment lost 3 bases and the J segment 4 bases; nucleotides outside the gene matches: 12.

The V and J genes are TRBV7-9 and TRBJ2-1, with a tentative D call TRBD1 (5 bases). CDR3 length: 17 amino acids. V was cut by 5 bases and J by 2 bases, with 19 bases left in between. The germline CDR1 and CDR2 sequences are SEHNR and FQNEAQ (reference sequence). The CDR3 spells CASSDSQAGSPYNEQFF. The CDR3 DNA sequence: TGTGCCAGCAGCGATAGCCAGGCAGGGTCCCCCTACAATGAGCAGTTCTTC.

This clone showed up just a few times. The junction does not match germline at one end; this may be a read error. The rearrangement joins TRBV2 to TRBJ2-7, with 8 nucleotides matching TRBD1. CDR3 length: 15 amino acids. CDR1 is SNHLY, CDR2 FYNNEI, per germline. The CDR3 spells CASSEGGTGSYEQYF. DNA of the CDR3: TGTGCCAGCAGCGAAGGGGGGACAGGCTCCTACGAGCAGTACTTC.

The V gene is TRBV4-2, the J gene TRBJ1-6; 8 bases agree with TRBD1. V lost 1 base to trimming and J lost 2 bases; unmatched junction nucleotides: 4. The CDR3 length is 17 residues. Per the germline V gene, CDR1 is LGHNA and CDR2 is YNFKEQ. CDR3 sequence (DNA): TGTGCCAGCAGCCAAGCTAACAGGGGGGCCTATAATTCACCCCTCCACTTT. Its protein product is CASSQANRGAYNSPLHF.

The chain couples TRBV10-3 to TRBJ2-1; 9 bases fit TRBD1. The CDR3 spans 14 residues. V gave up 6 bases and J gave up 9 bases; unmatched junction bases: 9. CDR1 and CDR2 (germline): ENHRY, SYGVKD. CDR3 sequence reads: CAIRPGQGLGEQFF. CDR3 DNA sequence: TGTGCCATCAGACCGGGACAGGGTCTGGGTGAGCAGTTCTTC.

The sample holds one count of this clone. The chain has TRBV6-5 and TRBJ2-7, with unresolved D. Germline CDR1 MNHEY, CDR2 SVGAGI. V lost 1 base and J lost 6, with 10 bases in between. The CDR3 loop spans 13 amino acids. The CDR3 sequence: CASSYYPLGEQYF. The CDR3 DNA follows: TGTGCCAGCAGTTACTACCCCCTAGGCGAGCAGTACTTC.

CDR3 region: CASSRGAEGSGEQYF. In DNA form, the CDR3 reads TGTGCCAGCAGCCGTGGGGCGGAGGGAAGCGGCGAGCAGTACTTC. This sequence joins TRBV5-4 and TRBJ2-7; tentatively, D is TRBD2 (6 bases). CDR1 and CDR2 (germline): SGHNT, YYREEE (reference sequence). The CDR3 sequence is 15 residues long. V shed 4 bases and J shed 6 bases, with 20 bases lying between them. Drawing the rest from reference TRBV5-4 and TRBJ2-7, the complete variable domain is ETGVTQSPTHLIKTRGQQVTLRCSSQSGHNTVSWYQQALGQGPQFIFQYYREEENGRGNFPPRFSGLQFPNYSSELNVNALELDDSALYLCASSRGAEGSGEQYFGPGTRLTVT.

This clone was detected only a few times. The chain links TRBV5-4 to TRBJ2-5, with 10 bases matching TRBD2. V lost 5 bases, J lost 5 bases, and 12 bases stayed unmatched. Germline V gene sequence: CDR1 SGHNT, CDR2 YYREEE (reference sequence). This CDR3 region has 16 residues. The CDR3: CASSRGAGGIGETQYF. For the CDR3, the DNA is TGTGCCAGCAGTCGTGGAGCGGGAGGGATCGGGGAGACCCAGTACTTC. Full variable domain (outside the CDR3, taken from reference TRBV5-4 and TRBJ2-5): ETGVTQSPTHLIKTRGQQVTLRCSSQSGHNTVSWYQQALGQGPQFIFQYYREEENGRGNFPPRFSGLQFPNYSSELNVNALELDDSALYLCASSRGAGGIGETQYFGPGTRLLVL.

The count of this clone is one. Here the CDR3 DNA reads TGTGCCAGCAGCTTGAGTAGCTCCGGGGAGCTGTTTTTT. It is translated as CASSLSSSGELFF. The V gene is TRBV11-3, the J gene TRBJ2-2, with D unresolved. V was cut by 3 bases and J by 6 bases, with 8 bases left in between. Germline-derived CDR1 and CDR2 are SGHNT and YENEEA. The CDR3 totals 13 residues.

CDR3 protein: CASSLSFGTGGTGELFF. The CDR3 DNA sequence: TGTGCCAGCAGCTTAAGCTTTGGGACAGGGGGCACCGGGGAGCTGTTTTTT. This chain connects TRBV7-3 to TRBJ2-2, with TRBD1 matching 11 bases. Germline trimming cut 1 base from V and 4 bases from J; bases unmatched to any gene: 5. The CDR3 runs 17 residues. Germline V CDR1 and CDR2: SGHTA, FQGTGA.

The chain employs TRBV4-2 and TRBJ2-2; D is unresolved. Trimming left V 2 bases short and J 3 bases short, with 13 bases between. The CDR3 spans 16 residues. Germline V gives CDR1 LGHNA, CDR2 YNFKEQ. CDR3 sequence reads: CASSQFRRRDTGELFF. CDR3 DNA: TGTGCCAGCAGCCAATTCCGGCGCCGGGACACCGGGGAGCTGTTTTTT.

The chain couples TRBV9 to TRBJ2-5, with TRBD2 matching 8 bases. J lost 5 bases, V lost 3 bases, and 9 bases had no gene match. The CDR3 is made up of 15 amino acids. Germline V CDR1 and CDR2: SGDLS, YYNGEE. The chain's CDR3 is CASSAGTSVPETQYF. CDR3 sequence (DNA): TGTGCCAGCAGCGCCGGGACTAGTGTCCCGGAGACCCAGTACTTC.

V gene TRBV30 combines with J gene TRBJ2-3, with 12 nucleotides matching TRBD2. The CDR3 extends over 18 amino acids. Germline CDR1 reads GTSNPN; CDR2 reads SVGIG (reference sequence). V gave up 2 bases and J gave up 0 bases; unmatched junction bases: 9. The CDR3 coding sequence is TGTGCCTGGAGTCCCCTGAGGCTAGCGGGAGGGAGCACAGATACGCAGTATTTT. It specifies CAWSPLRLAGGSTDTQYF.

Relative to its sample, this clone is medium-sized. The chain uses TRBV28 and TRBJ1-3; D is undetermined. In germline, CDR1 is MDHEN, CDR2 SYDVKM. CDR3 length: 14 residues. Trimming shortened V by 3 bases and J by 0 bases, and 6 bases separated the two germline ends. DNA of the CDR3: TGTGCCAGCAGTTTCAGTGTCTCTGGAAACACCATATATTTT. Protein product: CASSFSVSGNTIYF.

This clone has only a few counts. The chain combines TRBV19 with TRBJ2-5; maybe TRBD2 (6 bases). The V end was cut by 6 bases, the J end by 4 bases, with 9 bases between. Looked up from germline, CDR1 is LNHDA and CDR2 is SQIVND (reference sequence). This CDR3 spans 12 amino acids. The CDR3 nucleotides read TGTGCCAGTAGCCCGGGAGTAGAGACCCAGTACTTC. The encoded protein is CASSPGVETQYF.

This clone was counted only a few times. The rearrangement links TRBV19 to TRBJ2-7; TRBD2 is a possible D gene (6 bases). This CDR3 contains 14 residues. Trimming left V 1 base short and J 6 bases short, with 13 bases between. Per the germline V gene, CDR1 is LNHDA and CDR2 is SQIVND (reference sequence). CDR3 sequence reads: CASSIAGATLEQYF. The CDR3 DNA reads as TGTGCCAGTAGTATAGCGGGAGCCACCCTCGAGCAGTACTTC.

This clone was counted once. The chain couples TRBV6-1 to TRBJ2-7; 9 nucleotides line up with TRBD2. The CDR3 is 14 residues long. The germline V gene encodes CDR1 MNHNS and CDR2 SASEGT. The V gene end was trimmed by 10 bases and the J gene end by 4 bases; junction bases not matched to a gene: 11. The CDR3 DNA reads TGTGCCATCTTAGCGGGAGTCACTTATTACGAGCAGTACTTC. Protein: CAILAGVTYYEQYF.

The chain carries TRBV14 and TRBJ2-1; 7 bases align to TRBD2. The CDR3 covers 15 residues. CDR1 SGHDN and CDR2 FVKESK come from the germline V gene. The J segment lost 3 bases and the V segment lost 1 base, leaving 3 bases of the junction unmatched. CDR3 coding DNA: TGTGCCAGCAGCCAAGCCCGGGACTACTACAATGAGCAGTTCTTC. Residues: CASSQARDYYNEQFF.

J is TRBJ2-1 and V is TRBV19; 12 bases fit TRBD2. The CDR3 has 17 residues. The germline gives CDR1 LNHDA, CDR2 SQIVND (reference sequence). V lost 5 bases to trimming and J lost 7 bases; unmatched junction nucleotides: 12. The CDR3: CASSPYRLAGARNEQFF. The CDR3 nucleotides read TGTGCCAGTAGTCCCTACCGACTAGCGGGAGCAAGAAATGAGCAGTTCTTC.

This clone was found a few times. A far larger clone is a single base away, which makes a read error likely. The chain couples TRBV5-1 to TRBJ1-4, with D tentatively TRBD1 (5 bases). The V and J ends lost 5 bases and 3 bases respectively, with 17 bases between them. The CDR3 runs to 16 residues. Germline-derived CDR1 and CDR2 are SGHRS and YFSETQ. The CDR3 reads CASSPARAGSNEKLFF. The CDR3 bases are TGCGCCAGCAGTCCGGCCAGGGCAGGGTCTAATGAAAAACTGTTTTTT.

The chain employs TRBV7-2 and TRBJ2-1, with TRBD2 identical over 9 bases. Germline-derived CDR1 and CDR2 are SGHTA and FQGNSA. V trimming: 3 bases; J trimming: 4 bases; junction bases outside the gene matches: 4. The CDR3 totals 15 residues. CDR3 amino acids: CASSFRTSAYNEQFF. CDR3 DNA: TGTGCCAGCAGCTTTCGGACTAGCGCTTACAATGAGCAGTTCTTC.

This clone turned up a few times. The chain joins TRBV19 to TRBJ1-1; 10 nucleotides line up with TRBD1. The trim removed 4 bases at V and 3 bases at J, leaving 8 bases unmatched. Per the germline V gene, CDR1 is LNHDA and CDR2 is SQIVND (reference sequence). This CDR3 region has 16 residues. The CDR3 bases are TGTGCCAGTAGTACCCGGACAGGGGGTTTTGACACTGAAGCTTTCTTT. This codes for CASSTRTGGFDTEAFF.

The rearrangement links TRBV6-5 to TRBJ1-1; no definite D call. V gave up 6 bases and J gave up 10 bases, with 18 bases separating them. Germline CDR1 and CDR2: MNHEY and SVGAGI. This CDR3 region has 13 residues. The CDR3 spells CASSLRSGGRAFF. CDR3 nucleotide sequence: TGTGCCAGCAGCTTGAGAAGCGGAGGGAGAGCTTTCTTT.

The V gene is TRBV9, the J gene TRBJ2-3, with 10 bases matching TRBD2. The CDR3 is 17 amino acids. The J segment lost 2 bases and the V segment lost 4 bases, leaving 10 bases of the junction unmatched. CDR1 and CDR2 from the germline V gene are SGDLS and YYNGEE. The CDR3, as DNA: TGTGCCAGCAGCCCCCGATCTAGCGGGAGTCCCACAGATACGCAGTATTTT. This gives the protein CASSPRSSGSPTDTQYF.

Comment on this clone: This same CDR3 is encoded by further DNA sequences in the sample. The rearrangement uses TRBV10-3 and TRBJ1-5; unclear D gene. Germline loops: CDR1 ENHRY, CDR2 SYGVKD. The CDR3 covers 15 residues. Trimming cost V 1 base and J 3 bases, with 10 bases left between them. The CDR3 spells CAISEYRQDNQPQHF. In nucleotides, the CDR3 is TGTGCCATCAGTGAGTATCGGCAGGACAATCAGCCCCAGCATTTT.